This TCR beta chain stems from a study of blood T cell repertoires in COVID-19. Looking at the study overall: T cells, B-cell-depleted T cells, or PBMCs provided the cDNA or gDNA that served as material.

Cohort 3 recovery required two negative PCRs, clearance, or symptom resolution. In the source study's methods: From reference gene primer amplification, estimates of nucleated cell counts were derived. This table comes from immunoSEQ multiplex PCR, and its TCRdb copy is limited to in-frame clones, with some not included. V and J calls and clone size are given by that table; D and trimming were obtained from the DNA. In the table there are approximately 200,000 clones, 87% of which are singletons. The sequencing sample was made of PBMCs or T cells enriched from blood (not recorded which). This receptor was identified in a woman aged 25 to 39 who had recovered from COVID-19.

CDR3 loop: CASSPVGGAAGELFF. For the CDR3, the DNA is TGTGCCAGCAGCCCCGTTGGGGGCGCGGCCGGGGAGCTGTTTTTT. This chain uses TRBV7-7 with TRBJ2-2; D might be TRBD1 (6 bases). CDR1 and CDR2 from the germline V gene are SSHAT and FNYEAQ (reference sequence). The length of the CDR3 is 15 residues. V was trimmed by 5 bases and J by 6 bases, leaving 16 bases between them.